This TCR beta chain was recorded in a study of CD8 T cells in Susac syndrome. Random hexamers served to reverse transcribe about 0.45 to 1 ug RNA. Using its own MiXCR run on the immunoSEQ multiplex PCR reads, TCRdb lists one record per CDR3 protein. The data show about 300,000 distinct CDR3 sequences, approximately 85% seen once. After removal of 5 bases from V and 6 bases from J, the junction contained 6 bases not matched to a gene. This CDR3 is 15 amino acids long. This clonotype was sampled from a human donor with multiple sclerosis. The rearrangement uses TRBV12-3 or TRBV12-4 and TRBJ2-3, with TRBD1 identical over 12 bases. Sequenced input: CD8+ T cells from PBMCs. The CDR3 DNA reads TGTGCCAGCAGTCCCGGGACAGGGGGCGAGGATACGCAGTATTTT. This sequence encodes CASSPGTGGEDTQYF.